Listed below are T cell receptor beta chains from one sample, sequenced in a study of early T cells in non-severe SARS-CoV-2 infection. One entry per CDR3 protein results from TCRdb running MiXCR on the 5' RACE reads. The repertoire holds about 49,000 distinct CDR3 sequences, with roughly 12% as singletons. The sequenced sample consisted of whole blood. The origin of the receptors is an adult who was a healthcare worker with PCR-confirmed SARS-CoV-2 infection or an uninfected control (not recorded which). Both conserved end residues are part of each CDR3. D genes are given only for firm matches. Clone sizes are given selectively: once, few, many, or a class where the clone is expanded.

.	TRBD2	TRBV7-2	TRBJ2-3	TGTGCCAGCAGCTCAGCGGGAGCTCCGGGAAATACGCAGTATTTT	CASSSAGAPGNTQYF
few	.	TRBV28	TRBJ2-6	TGTGCCAGCAGTTTTAAAGGTTCCGGGTCTGGGGCCAACGTCCTGACTTTC	CASSFKGSGSGANVLTF
many	.	TRBV2	TRBJ2-7	TGTGCCAGCAGTGAACGGGGTCCCCCCTCCTACGAGCAGTACTTC	CASSERGPPSYEQYF
.	TRBD1	TRBV4-1	TRBJ2-5	TGCGCCAGCAGCCAAGCCGGACAGGACCAAGAGACCCAGTACTTC	CASSQAGQDQETQYF
many	TRBD1	TRBV6-5	TRBJ1-4	TGTGCCAGCACCCGGACAGGAGTTAATGAAAAACTGTTTTTT	CASTRTGVNEKLFF
.	TRBD2	TRBV9	TRBJ2-1	TGTGCCAGCAGCGGACTTACTAGCGGGGAGCAGTTCTTC	CASSGLTSGEQFF
.	.	TRBV12-3/TRBV12-4	TRBJ1-2	TGTGCCAGCAGTTTGTACCCCGTGAACTATGGCTACACCTTC	CASSLYPVNYGYTF
many	.	TRBV7-8	TRBJ2-1	TGTGCCAGCAGCCCTTTACAGGCGATCTTTGGGAATGAGCAGTTCTTC	CASSPLQAIFGNEQFF
few	TRBD1	TRBV29-1	TRBJ2-5	TGCAGCGTTGAACGGGACAGCCAAGAGACCCAGTACTTC	CSVERDSQETQYF
many	.	TRBV11-2	TRBJ2-3	TGTGCCAGCAGCTTATTTGTGACTGCAGGGATGTCAGATACGCAGTATTTT	CASSLFVTAGMSDTQYF
.	.	TRBV20-1	TRBJ1-1	TGCAGTGCTAAAATCGGTTATTCCACTGAAGCTTTCTTT	CSAKIGYSTEAFF
many	.	TRBV7-3	TRBJ2-7	TGTGCCAGCAGCTTAAACAGGCAAGACGAGCAGTACTTC	CASSLNRQDEQYF
.	.	TRBV12-3/TRBV12-4	TRBJ1-1	TGTGCCAGCAGTGCCCGAACAGGGTTGGGAACTGAAGCTTTCTTT	CASSARTGLGTEAFF
many	.	TRBV29-1	TRBJ2-7	TGCAGCGTTGTCGGAAACGAGCAGTACTTC	CSVVGNEQYF
.	TRBD2	TRBV7-9	TRBJ2-1	TGTGCCAGCAGCTTAGTACGCACTAGCGGGAGACCGAATGAGCAGTTCTTC	CASSLVRTSGRPNEQFF
.	TRBD1	TRBV7-6	TRBJ2-1	TGTGCCAGCAGCTCGCCCGGACAGGGGAAAACCTACAATGAGCAGTTCTTC	CASSSPGQGKTYNEQFF
.	TRBD2	TRBV6-1	TRBJ2-5	TGTGCCAGCAGTGAAGGTCCTAGCGGGGGCCCCGGAGAGACCCAGTACTTC	CASSEGPSGGPGETQYF
medium-sized	.	TRBV29-1	TRBJ1-1	TGCAGCGTGAAAGGACACCCGAATTCTGAAGCTTTCTTT	CSVKGHPNSEAFF
few	TRBD2	TRBV7-2	TRBJ2-2	TGTGCCAGCAGCTTAGTCTCTAGCGGGTCACGGTTAAACACCGGGGAGCTGTTTTTT	CASSLVSSGSRLNTGELFF
many	.	TRBV6-5	TRBJ1-2	TGTGCCAGCAGTTCCCGGGGGTTAGCTAACTATGGCTACACCTTC	CASSSRGLANYGYTF
many	.	TRBV29-1	TRBJ2-1	TGCAGCGTTGAAGATTTCGGTGAGCAGTTCTTC	CSVEDFGEQFF
many	.	TRBV7-6	TRBJ2-5	TGTGCCAGCAGCTTAGCGGGGGAGAATCGGGAGACCCAGTACTTC	CASSLAGENRETQYF
many	.	TRBV5-1	TRBJ1-5	TGCGCCAGCAGCTTGGAAGGTAGGGGGGATCAGCCCCAGCATTTT	CASSLEGRGDQPQHF
many	TRBD1	TRBV23-1	TRBJ1-1	TGCGCCAGCAGTCAATCGAACAGGGGGAGGAACACTGAAGCTTTCTTT	CASSQSNRGRNTEAFF
few	.	TRBV28	TRBJ1-5	TGTGCCAGCAGCCCTACACAATATAGCAATCAGCCCCAGCATTTT	CASSPTQYSNQPQHF
many	.	TRBV6-1	TRBJ2-3	TGTGCCAGCAGTGAAGCGCGGTTTACTAGCACAGATACGCAGTATTTT	CASSEARFTSTDTQYF
many	TRBD1	TRBV14	TRBJ1-4	TGTGCCAGCAGCGTGCACAGGGGAGAGAGTGAAAAACTGTTTTTT	CASSVHRGESEKLFF
.	.	TRBV12-3/TRBV12-4	TRBJ2-1	TGTGCCAGCAGGTGGGGGGACAAGCGATACAATGAGCAGTTCTTC	CASRWGDKRYNEQFF
.	TRBD1	TRBV29-1	TRBJ1-6	TGCAGCGTCGGGACAGCCAATTCACCCCTCCACTTT	CSVGTANSPLHF
many	.	TRBV29-1	TRBJ1-1	TGCAGCGTTGTTCACAGTTTGAACACTGAAGCTTTCTTT	CSVVHSLNTEAFF
.	TRBD1	TRBV28	TRBJ1-2	TGTGCCAGCAACGAGGACAGGGGAGGATATGGCTACACCTTC	CASNEDRGGYGYTF
many	TRBD1	TRBV5-4	TRBJ1-1	TGTGCCAGCAGACGGGACAGCCACACTGAAGCTTTCTTT	CASRRDSHTEAFF
.	.	TRBV2	TRBJ2-2	TGTGCCAGCGCCCTCGGAGTGAACACCGGGGAGCTGTTTTTT	CASALGVNTGELFF
.	.	TRBV18	TRBJ1-5	TGTGCCAGCTCACCAGGGCGGGGGGATCAGCCCCAGCATTTT	CASSPGRGDQPQHF
.	TRBD1	TRBV5-1	TRBJ2-7	TGCGCCAGCAGCTTGGGTGAGGGGGCCGAGCAGTACTTC	CASSLGEGAEQYF
many	.	TRBV29-1	TRBJ2-6	TGCAGCGTCGAAACTGGGGCCAACGTCCTGACTTTC	CSVETGANVLTF
few	.	TRBV4-1	TRBJ1-1	TGCGCCAGCAGCCAACAAACAGGGCGAGCTGAAGCTTTCTTT	CASSQQTGRAEAFF
.	.	TRBV27	TRBJ1-3	TGTGCCAGCAGTTTAAGCGCAAGCTCTGGAAACACCATATATTTT	CASSLSASSGNTIYF
many	.	TRBV19	TRBJ1-2	TGTGCCAGTAGGACTGCAGGCTCTAACTATGGCTACACCTTC	CASRTAGSNYGYTF
few	.	TRBV29-1	TRBJ2-3	TGCAGCGTCCTCGGGTCCACAGATACGCAGTATTTT	CSVLGSTDTQYF
.	TRBD2	TRBV7-2	TRBJ2-1	TGTGCCAGCAGCCCCGGGACTAGCGGATACAATGAGCAGTTCTTC	CASSPGTSGYNEQFF
many	TRBD1	TRBV29-1	TRBJ1-2	TGCAGCGTTGAAGGGCAGGGGGCAAACTATGGCTACACCTTC	CSVEGQGANYGYTF
many	.	TRBV27	TRBJ2-7	TGTGCCAGCAGTTCCCGGTGGGGCCAGGAGGGCTCCTACGAGCAGTACTTC	CASSSRWGQEGSYEQYF
.	.	TRBV7-3	TRBJ2-2	TGTGCCAGCGGCCGGGGGCCTACCGGGGAGCTGTTTTTT	CASGRGPTGELFF
many	.	TRBV18	TRBJ2-7	TGTGCCAGCTCATTAGCGCTCGGATACGAGCAGTACTTC	CASSLALGYEQYF
.	TRBD2	TRBV20-1	TRBJ2-3	TGCAGTGCTAGAGATCTCCCCCTCCTAGCGGGGGGGCTGACAGATACGCAGTATTTT	CSARDLPLLAGGLTDTQYF
.	.	TRBV2	TRBJ2-2	TGTGCCAGCAGTGGTCGAGCCCCCGGGGAGCTGTTTTTT	CASSGRAPGELFF
few	TRBD1	TRBV29-1	TRBJ2-7	TGCAGCCTAGATGCCGGGACAGGGGGCTTAAGCTACGAGCAGTACTTC	CSLDAGTGGLSYEQYF
many	.	TRBV7-8	TRBJ1-1	TGTGCCAGCAGCTTAGCGCTGGGAGCGAACACTGAAGCTTTCTTT	CASSLALGANTEAFF
many	.	TRBV6-5	TRBJ1-1	TGTGCCAGCAGTTACCAAGGGACGGGTGAAGCTTTCTTT	CASSYQGTGEAFF
few	TRBD2	TRBV11-3	TRBJ2-3	TGTGCCAGCAGCTTAAGAAATAGCGGGGGCACAGATACGCAGTATTTT	CASSLRNSGGTDTQYF
many	.	TRBV27	TRBJ2-7	TGTGCCAGCAGTTTACTAATGAGCGGCTACGAGCAGTACTTC	CASSLLMSGYEQYF
few	.	TRBV27	TRBJ1-6	TGTGCCAGCAGTTGGGACGGACGAGATTCACCCCTCCACTTT	CASSWDGRDSPLHF
.	.	TRBV6-1	TRBJ1-2	TGTGCCAGCAGTGAGAGGGACGGCTATGGCTACACCTTC	CASSERDGYGYTF
.	.	TRBV7-2	TRBJ2-2	TGTGCCAGCAGCCCGGACATTCTGAACACCGGGGAGCTGTTTTTT	CASSPDILNTGELFF
many	.	TRBV6-2/TRBV6-3	TRBJ1-2	TGTGCCAGCAGTTACTGGAGCTATGGCTACACCTTC	CASSYWSYGYTF
many	TRBD1	TRBV12-3/TRBV12-4	TRBJ1-1	TGTGCCAGCAGTTGGGACAGCCTGAACACTGAAGCTTTCTTT	CASSWDSLNTEAFF